A selection of T cell receptor beta chains follows, all from one sample in a study of human T cells and chemical hapten exposure. Each CDR3 protein is one row after TCRdb ran MiXCR on the RACE reads. The repertoire includes 95,000 or so distinct CDR3 sequences, about an eighth of them detected once, and roughly 3.1% sits in the top ten. The specimen comprised whole blood, sampled in connection with sensitization to the hapten diphenylcyclopropenone (DPC). These receptors all stem from a middle-aged woman with alopecia areata. Some clones in this sample may be carry-over from other donors' samples. Each CDR3 is given with its conserved first and last residue. Where a row states a size, it is once, few, many or the class of an expanded clone; other rows omit it.

v_call | clone_size | cdr3_aa
TRBV27 | few | CASSFHDRAGYNEQFF
TRBV5-6 | . | CASSLARNYGYTF
TRBV20-1 | . | CSARDLKREGYEQFF
TRBV3-1 | . | CASSQGSPSPLHF
TRBV7-2 | . | CASSPLLPTSYEQYF
TRBV20-1 | . | CSARSGGGNQPQHF
TRBV27 | many | CASSTPQGTEAFF
TRBV6-2/TRBV6-3 | many | CASSPLIQGTEAFF
TRBV7-3 | few | CASSSPGGHTDTQYF
TRBV6-5 | few | CASSPSGDRGYEQYF
TRBV6-2/TRBV6-3 | . | CASSYKASGRITDTQYF
TRBV6-1 | . | CASREGYSGNTIYF
TRBV20-1 | . | CSAEPPRDRTNYGYTF
TRBV5-1 | many | CASSLEGSYGYTF
TRBV6-5 | few | CASSHRDLSYEQYF
TRBV7-2 | many | CASSPDRISQEKLFF
TRBV29-1 | . | CSADTGYDTGELFF
TRBV10-1 | many | CASSDSGAGANVLTF
TRBV5-5 | . | CASSLMGTARGSALHF
TRBV28 | many | CASSLRAGGKNTEAFF
TRBV7-9 | many | CASSPGGGHEKLFF
TRBV7-3 | . | CASSLIGGLALTDTQYF
TRBV12-3/TRBV12-4 | many | CASSYRTGSPPHEQYF